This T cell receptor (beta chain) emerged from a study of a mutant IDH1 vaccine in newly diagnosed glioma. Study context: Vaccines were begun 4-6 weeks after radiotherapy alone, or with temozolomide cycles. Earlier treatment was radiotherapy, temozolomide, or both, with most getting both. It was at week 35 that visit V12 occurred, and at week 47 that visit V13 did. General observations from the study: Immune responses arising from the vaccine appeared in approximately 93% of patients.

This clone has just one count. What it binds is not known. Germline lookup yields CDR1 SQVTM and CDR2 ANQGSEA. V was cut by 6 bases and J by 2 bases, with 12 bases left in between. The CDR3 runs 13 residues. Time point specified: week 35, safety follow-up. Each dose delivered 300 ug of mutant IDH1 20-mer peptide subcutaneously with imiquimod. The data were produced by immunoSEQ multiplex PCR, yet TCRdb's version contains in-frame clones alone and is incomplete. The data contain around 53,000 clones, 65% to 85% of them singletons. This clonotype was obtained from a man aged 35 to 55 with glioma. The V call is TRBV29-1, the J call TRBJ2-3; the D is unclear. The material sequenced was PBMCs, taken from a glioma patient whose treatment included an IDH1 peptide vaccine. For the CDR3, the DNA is TGCAGCGTCCCCGGGCTAAACACAGATACGCAGTATTTT. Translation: CSVPGLNTDTQYF.